This section outlines one T cell receptor (beta chain) sequence together with its context. Its antigen is unknown. The missing conserved phenylalanine or tryptophan at the end of this CDR3 makes a read error likely. The DNA is omitted, as the CDR3 cannot be located on it reliably, and the CDR3 follows TCRdb's listing. The data stem from a study of tumor and adjacent non-tumor tissue in lung cancer. Turning to the study itself: Each sample yielded a few million productive TCRbeta reads on average. Study-level points and caveats: Tumor repertoires had a smaller top 100 clone share than normal lung.

RNA was extracted from bulk tissue without any cell sorting. The normal lung tissue was taken more than 3 cm from the tumor edge. Between August and November 2014, newly diagnosed, chemotherapy-naive lung cancer patients underwent thoracic surgery in China. Termini included, the CDR3 measures 14 amino acids. CDR1 and CDR2 from the germline V gene are SQVTM and ANQGSEA. Three rounds of nested PCR, following a modified ARM-PCR protocol, produced the TCRbeta library. A single record per CDR3 protein comes from TCRdb applying MiXCR to the multiplex PCR reads. The data contain over 80,000 distinct CDR3 sequences, 75% to 90% of them singletons.

The chain has TRBV29-1 and TRBJ1-1; the D segment call TRBD1 is taken from the table without a DNA check. This TCR was recovered from a man aged 60-69 years with small cell lung cancer. Sequenced material: distant non-tumor lung tissue. The CDR3 sequence is CSSTGISQNTEVFL.